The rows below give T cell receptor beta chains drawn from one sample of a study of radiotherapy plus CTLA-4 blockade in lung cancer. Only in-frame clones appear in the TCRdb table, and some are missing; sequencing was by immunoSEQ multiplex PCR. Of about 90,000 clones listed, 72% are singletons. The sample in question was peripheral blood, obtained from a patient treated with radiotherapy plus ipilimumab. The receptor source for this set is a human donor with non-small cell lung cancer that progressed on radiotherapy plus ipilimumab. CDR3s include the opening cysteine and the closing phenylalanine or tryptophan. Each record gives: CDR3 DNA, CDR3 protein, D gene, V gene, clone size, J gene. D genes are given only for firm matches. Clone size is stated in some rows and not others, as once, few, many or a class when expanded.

TGTGCCAGCAGCTTGGGGGGGGCGGGTCAGCCCCAGCATTTT CASSLGGAGQPQHF NA TRBV7-8 NA TRBJ1-5
TGTGCCAGCAGCTCCCGGACAGGGCAAGAGACCCAGTACTTC CASSSRTGQETQYF TRBD1 TRBV7-8 NA TRBJ2-5
TGTGCCAGCAGCGCCCGAGAGACCCAGTACTTC CASSARETQYF NA TRBV13 NA TRBJ2-5
TGTGCCAGCAGCACGGGACAGGTAAACACCGGGGAGCTGTTTTTT CASSTGQVNTGELFF TRBD1 TRBV28 NA TRBJ2-2
TGTGCCAGCAGCTTAGAGACAAGCTCTGGAAACACCATATATTTT CASSLETSSGNTIYF NA TRBV7-9 few TRBJ1-3
TGCGCCAGCAGCCAGAGGGCAGGGGGCGGAGGGAGCAATCAGCCCCAGCATTTT CASSQRAGGGGSNQPQHF TRBD1 TRBV10-2 NA TRBJ1-5
TGTGCCAGCAGTGAAGTTCTTGGGACCGACTACGAGCAGTACTTC CASSEVLGTDYEQYF NA TRBV2 NA TRBJ2-7
TGTGCCAGCAGCTTAGATAGGGGACAGGGAGAAGCGGATACGCAGTATTTT CASSLDRGQGEADTQYF TRBD1 TRBV11-3 NA TRBJ2-3
TGTGCCAGCAGTTTAGAGGGGGCTCTGCGAGGCTACACCTTC CASSLEGALRGYTF TRBD1 TRBV28 NA TRBJ1-2
TGCGCCAGCAAGGCACAGGGGGCATCAGATACGCAGTATTTT CASKAQGASDTQYF TRBD1 TRBV5-1 NA TRBJ2-3
TGTGCCAGCAGCCGACTAGCGGGAGACGAGACCCAGTACTTC CASSRLAGDETQYF TRBD2 TRBV27 NA TRBJ2-5
TGTGCCAGCAGCGGCAGGGCCGGGACTGAAGCTTTCTTT CASSGRAGTEAFF NA TRBV7-8 NA TRBJ1-1
TGTGCCAGCCGTTGGGACAGAAGCACTGAAGCTTTCTTT CASRWDRSTEAFF TRBD1 TRBV6-1 NA TRBJ1-1
TGCGCCAGCAGCCCCTTAGGGGAAAATCAGCCCCAGCATTTT CASSPLGENQPQHF NA TRBV5-1 few TRBJ1-5
TGTGCCAGCAGCTTATCCGGGGGCTACGAGCAGTACTTC CASSLSGGYEQYF NA TRBV7-9 NA TRBJ2-7
TGTGCCAGCAGCTCGGAGCAGGTTAATTCACCCCTCCACTTT CASSSEQVNSPLHF NA TRBV11-2 NA TRBJ1-6
TGCGCCAGCAGCACCTGGACAGGGAGAATCCATCAGCCCCAGCATTTT CASSTWTGRIHQPQHF TRBD1 TRBV23-1 NA TRBJ1-5
TGTGCCAGCAGCTTAGGGGACGGCCCTTCCTACGAGCAGTACTTC CASSLGDGPSYEQYF NA TRBV7-8 many TRBJ2-7
TGTGCCAGCAGCTCACAGGGGGCGTGGGTCACCGGGGAGCTGTTTTTT CASSSQGAWVTGELFF TRBD1 TRBV11-2 NA TRBJ2-2
TGTGCCAGCAGCCCGCTCCGGGGAGATACGCAGTATTTT CASSPLRGDTQYF NA TRBV7-6 NA TRBJ2-3
TGTGCCAGCAGCTCGACTAGCGGCAATGAGCAGTTCTTC CASSSTSGNEQFF TRBD2 TRBV13 NA TRBJ2-1
TGCAGCGCTGGGGCAGGGAGTCATAATGAGCAGTTCTTC CSAGAGSHNEQFF NA TRBV29-1 NA TRBJ2-1
TGTGCCAGCAGCTCTAGGACTAGCGGCAACACCGGGGAGCTGTTTTTT CASSSRTSGNTGELFF TRBD2 TRBV7-2 NA TRBJ2-2
TGTGCCAGCTCATGGACAGGGGCTACTGAAGCTTTCTTT CASSWTGATEAFF TRBD1 TRBV18 NA TRBJ1-1
TGCGCCAGCAGCATTCAGGGACTAGCGGACTCCGAGCAGTACTTC CASSIQGLADSEQYF TRBD2 TRBV5-1 NA TRBJ2-7
TGTGCCAGCAGCGAAGGCCTACCACAGGGTAGCTCCTACGAGCAGTACTTC CASSEGLPQGSSYEQYF NA TRBV4-2 NA TRBJ2-7
TGTGCCAGCAGCCCCGTTCGGGGGAGCTCCTACAATGAGCAGTTCTTC CASSPVRGSSYNEQFF NA TRBV7-2 NA TRBJ2-1
TGCGCCAGCAGCGAACAGGGGACAGGGGATGGTGGCTACACCTTC CASSEQGTGDGGYTF TRBD1 TRBV4-1 NA TRBJ1-2
TGTGCCACCAGCAGAGATTTAGGCGGGGCCTACAATGAGCAGTTCTTC CATSRDLGGAYNEQFF NA TRBV15 NA TRBJ2-1
TGTGCCAGCAGCGGGGGCCGGGGGACAGCTAACTATGGCTACACCTTC CASSGGRGTANYGYTF TRBD1 TRBV9 NA TRBJ1-2
TGTGCCAGCAGTTCCCACCGAGGGACTAGCGGAGCTAACGCCAAAAACATTCAGTACTTC CASSSHRGTSGANAKNIQYF TRBD2 TRBV28 NA TRBJ2-4
TGTGCCAGCAGCCCGAGGAACCCCTACGAGCAGTACTTC CASSPRNPYEQYF NA TRBV11-2 NA TRBJ2-7
TGTGCCAGCAGCTTAGGTTTACGGCCGGCAACTAATGAAAAACTGTTTTTT CASSLGLRPATNEKLFF NA TRBV7-6 NA TRBJ1-4
TGCGCCAGCAGCTTGGAGGGGGCGGGCGAGCAGTACTTC CASSLEGAGEQYF TRBD1 TRBV5-1 NA TRBJ2-7
TGCAGCGTTGGGGACAGCCCCAATCAGCCCCAGCATTTT CSVGDSPNQPQHF TRBD1 TRBV29-1 NA TRBJ1-5
TGTGCCAGCAGTGAAGAACCGGGAGGGCCACTCAATGAGCAGTTCTTC CASSEEPGGPLNEQFF TRBD2 TRBV6-1 few TRBJ2-1
TGTGCCAGTAGTCTTCCTCTTGGGACAGCTCTATATGGCTACACCTTC CASSLPLGTALYGYTF TRBD1 TRBV19 once TRBJ1-2
TGTGCCAGCAGCCCCCGAGCGGGGGGCTCCTCCTACAATGAGCAGTTCTTC CASSPRAGGSSYNEQFF TRBD2 TRBV7-2 NA TRBJ2-1
TGTGCCAGCAGCTTGGGACAGGTAATTTCTGGGGACGAGCAGTACTTC CASSLGQVISGDEQYF TRBD1 TRBV7-9 NA TRBJ2-7
TGTGCCTGGGGCCGGAGCTCCTACGAGCAGTACTTC CAWGRSSYEQYF NA TRBV30 NA TRBJ2-7
TGTGCCAGCAGCTTATTAGGGGACAGACTGTTTTTT CASSLLGDRLFF TRBD1 TRBV7-9 NA TRBJ1-4